What follows is one TCR beta chain and its context. Isolation of PBMCs gave at least 7 million cells per sample. CDR1 SGHRS and CDR2 YFSETQ come from the germline V gene. The ends lost 6 bases at V and 0 bases at J; junction bases unmatched: 9. The CDR3 has 17 residues. Primed by a sample-barcoded 5' primer and a J-beta primer mix, a second PCR proceeded for 7 to 11 cycles. Each of the cDNA molecules was tagged by a template-switch adaptor with 12 random nucleotides. TCRdb reanalysed the 5' RACE reads using MiXCR and keeps one entry per CDR3 protein. Of about 900,000 distinct CDR3 sequences in the sample, around 49% were seen once. The data were taken from a study of blood T cells in healthy people across ages. Study information: There was about one barcoded beta molecule captured by template switching per two T cells.

The receptor's source is a man between 25 and 39 years old in good health. The sequenced material came from blood. This chain links TRBV5-1 with TRBJ1-6, with 7 positions matching TRBD1. DNA for the CDR3: TGCGCCAGCAACGGACAGGACGGGAGCTCCTATAATTCACCCCTCCACTTT. Residues: CASNGQDGSSYNSPLHF. The whole variable domain, filled in from reference TRBV5-1 and TRBJ1-6, reads KAGVTQTPRYLIKTRGQQVTLSCSPISGHRSVSWYQQTPGQGLQFLFEYFSETQRNKGNFPGRFSGRQFSNSRSEMNVSTLELGDSALYLCASNGQDGSSYNSPLHFGNGTRLTVT.